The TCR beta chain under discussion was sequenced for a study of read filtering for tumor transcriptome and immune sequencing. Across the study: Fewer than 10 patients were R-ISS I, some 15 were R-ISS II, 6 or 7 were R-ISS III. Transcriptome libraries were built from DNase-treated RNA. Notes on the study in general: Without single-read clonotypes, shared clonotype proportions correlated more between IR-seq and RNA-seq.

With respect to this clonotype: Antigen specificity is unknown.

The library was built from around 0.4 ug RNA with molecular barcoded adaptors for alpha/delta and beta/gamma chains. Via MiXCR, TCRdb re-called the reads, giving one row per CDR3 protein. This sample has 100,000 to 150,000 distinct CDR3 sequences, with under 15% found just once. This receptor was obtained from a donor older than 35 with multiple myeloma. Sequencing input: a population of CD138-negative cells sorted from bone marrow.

The CDR3 here is CASSPAAGQNTEAFF. For the CDR3, the DNA is TGTGCCAGCAGCCCCGCGGCGGGACAAAACACTGAAGCTTTCTTT. This chain connects TRBV21-1 to TRBJ1-1; the DNA was not compared with TRBD1, the D call given in the table. TRBV21-1 is marked as a pseudogene. This CDR3 contains 15 residues.